Below are 25 T cell receptor beta chains sequenced from a single sample in a study of blood T cells in healthy people across ages. Through a sample-barcoded 5' primer and a J-beta primer mix, a second PCR was run for roughly 7 to 12 cycles. TCRdb called the 5' RACE reads again in MiXCR, with one record for every CDR3 protein. The sample holds 1.5 million to 2 million distinct CDR3 sequences, roughly 43% seen once. The sequencing input was blood. These receptors all come from a human donor in good health.

The J gene is TRBJ2-4, the V gene TRBV12-3 or TRBV12-4, with D tentatively TRBD1 (5 bases). With the DNA end fitting TRBJ2-7 better, the J assignment may be wrong. The length of the CDR3 is 13 residues. The CDR3 region is CASSWSGIDEQYF. CDR3 nucleotide sequence: TGTGCCAGCAGTTGGTCAGGGATTGACGAGCAGTACTTC.

The chain uses TRBV20-1 and TRBJ2-3; D is unresolved. Germline V CDR1 and CDR2: DFQATT, SNEGSKA (reference sequence). CDR3 length: 13 amino acids. The V end lost 4 bases, the J end lost 6 bases, and 14 bases lay between the germline ends. The DNA of the CDR3 is TGCAGTGCTAATCTAGAAGGAGCGGATACGCAGTATTTT. Translating it yields CSANLEGADTQYF.

This clonotype was observed a handful of times. This chain links TRBV7-8 with TRBJ1-6, with 7 bases aligning to TRBD1. CDR3 size: 17 residues. The junction had 8 bases not matched to a gene; V was cut back by 6 bases and J by 0 bases. Germline V gives CDR1 SGHVS, CDR2 FQNEAQ. The CDR3 spells CASRMVRDSSYNSPLHF. The CDR3 bases are TGTGCCAGCAGGATGGTTAGGGACAGCTCCTATAATTCACCCCTCCACTTT.

The chain employs TRBV4-2 and TRBJ2-5, with D unresolved. Germline V gene sequence: CDR1 LGHNA, CDR2 YNFKEQ. The CDR3 totals 14 residues. The V end lost 3 bases, the J end lost 5 bases, and 13 bases lay between the germline ends. DNA of the CDR3: TGTGCCAGCAGCCACGATACGAATGAGGAGACCCAGTACTTC. This codes for CASSHDTNEETQYF.

The chain recombines TRBV5-4 with TRBJ2-1; no clear D gene. The germline V and J ends were trimmed by 1 base and 10 bases, with 9 bases remaining between them. Germline loops: CDR1 SGHNT, CDR2 YYREEE (reference sequence). The CDR3 is made up of 12 amino acids. The CDR3 DNA reads TGTGCCAGCAGCTTGAGCACTGAGGAGCAGTTCTTC. Amino acid sequence: CASSLSTEEQFF. Looking up the rest from reference TRBV5-4 and TRBJ2-1 gives the full variable domain: ETGVTQSPTHLIKTRGQQVTLRCSSQSGHNTVSWYQQALGQGPQFIFQYYREEENGRGNFPPRFSGLQFPNYSSELNVNALELDDSALYLCASSLSTEEQFFGPGTRLTVL.

The genes are TRBV27 and TRBJ2-1; D is possibly TRBD1 (6 bases). This CDR3 spans 16 amino acids. Germline CDR1 reads MNHEY; CDR2 reads SMNVEV (reference sequence). The V and J ends lost 3 bases and 2 bases respectively, with 14 bases between them. DNA of the CDR3: TGTGCCAGCAGTTTGGTCAGGACAGCAGCCTACAATGAGCAGTTCTTC. It encodes CASSLVRTAAYNEQFF.

The sample holds a few counts of this clonotype. One end of the junction does not line up with germline, which may come from a read error. The rearrangement links TRBV12-3 or TRBV12-4 to TRBJ1-5; maybe TRBD1 (5 bases). The CDR3 length is 16 residues. Here the CDR3 DNA reads TGTGCCAGCAGTTTATGGGCAGGGACGAGCAGTCAGCCCCAGCATTTT. This codes for CASSLWAGTSSQPQHF.

This chain joins TRBV15 and TRBJ1-2; D gene unclear. V dropped 4 bases and J dropped 6 bases, with 18 bases sitting between them. The CDR3 spans 15 residues. Germline V gene lookup returns CDR1 LNHNV and CDR2 YYDKDF (reference sequence). The DNA of the CDR3 is TGTGCCACCAGCACCAGACCCGAAACCTATAATGGCTACACCTTC. As protein: CATSTRPETYNGYTF.

This chain joins TRBV11-2 and TRBJ1-6, with 11 nucleotides matching TRBD1. The CDR3 extends over 16 amino acids. V lost 4 bases, J lost 7 bases, and 6 bases stayed unmatched. CDR1 and CDR2 (germline): SGHAT, FQNNGV. The CDR3 sequence is CASSSGGTGGNSPLHF. The CDR3 DNA reads as TGTGCCAGCAGCTCTGGTGGGACAGGGGGGAATTCACCCCTCCACTTT. The whole variable domain, remainder taken from reference TRBV11-2 and TRBJ1-6, is EAGVAQSPRYKIIEKRQSVAFWCNPISGHATLYWYQQILGQGPKLLIQFQNNGVVDDSQLPKDRFSAERLKGVDSTLKIQPAKLEDSAVYLCASSSGGTGGNSPLHFGNGTRLTVT.

J is TRBJ1-6 and V is TRBV6-2 or TRBV6-3; D is perhaps TRBD1 (5 bases). Per germline, CDR1 MNHEY and CDR2 SVGEGT. V lost 6 bases and J lost 7, with 31 bases in between. The CDR3 length is 20 residues. CDR3 sequence: CASSHQGFGSLGNVNSPLHF. In nucleotides, the CDR3 is TGTGCCAGCAGCCACCAGGGTTTTGGAAGCCTTGGAAATGTCAATTCACCCCTCCACTTT.

This clonotype was seen a few times. V is TRBV7-2 and J is TRBJ1-2; D call uncertain. V was clipped by 5 bases and J by 7 bases, with 23 bases between them. Germline CDR1 and CDR2: SGHTA and FQGNSA. This CDR3 contains 16 residues. Here the CDR3 DNA reads TGTGCCAGCAGCCACTCCACTACTCGGAGAAGGAGTGGCTACACCTTC. Translating it yields CASSHSTTRRRSGYTF.

This chain uses TRBV4-1 with TRBJ2-1; the match to TRBD2 covers 7 bases. This CDR3 spans 12 amino acids. From germline, CDR1 is MGHRA and CDR2 YSYEKL. V dropped 3 bases and J dropped 14; count of bases not matched to a gene: 7. The CDR3 is CASSHPAGEKFF. The CDR3 DNA sequence: TGCGCCAGCAGCCACCCCGCGGGGGAAAAGTTCTTC.

The V call is TRBV4-1, the J call TRBJ2-3, with 8 bases aligning to TRBD2. Trimming removed 2 bases from V and 2 bases from J; junction bases left unmatched: 9. CDR3 length: 17 residues. From germline, CDR1 is MGHRA and CDR2 YSYEKL. CDR3 DNA: TGCGCCAGCAGCCAACAGGGACTAGTCGGGAACACAGATACGCAGTATTTT. The encoded protein is CASSQQGLVGNTDTQYF.

There are a few counts of this clonotype. The chain joins TRBV7-9 to TRBJ2-4; D call uncertain. The CDR3 length is 13 residues. Trimming took off 3 bases at V and 13 bases at J, with 16 bases between the two ends. Per germline, CDR1 SEHNR and CDR2 FQNEAQ (reference sequence). The CDR3 spells CASSFQYSGEQYF. The CDR3 region has the DNA TGTGCCAGCAGCTTTCAATACTCGGGTGAGCAGTACTTC.

This clonotype was recorded a few times. The chain combines TRBV5-6 with TRBJ1-1, with a weak D call TRBD1 (5 bases). The V end lost 1 base, the J end lost 4 bases, and 17 bases lay between the germline ends. The CDR3 spans 16 residues. Germline CDR1 is SGHDT and CDR2 is YYEEEE. The CDR3 loop reads CASSLLGRGGGTEAFF. CDR3 nucleotides: TGTGCCAGCAGCTTGTTGGGGCGGGGAGGCGGCACTGAAGCTTTCTTT.

The chain has TRBV29-1 and TRBJ1-1; the D is unclear. V lost 0 bases to trimming and J lost 10 bases, with 12 bases between them. Per germline, CDR1 SQVTM and CDR2 ANQGSEA. The CDR3 is 12 amino acids. The CDR3 DNA is TGCAGCGTTGAAGATCAGGCCATAGGAGCTTTCTTT. It encodes CSVEDQAIGAFF.

V and J are TRBV12-3 or TRBV12-4 and TRBJ2-7; D perhaps matches TRBD1 (5 bases). V lost 2 bases, J lost 4 bases, and 9 bases lay in between. This CDR3 has 13 residues. The CDR3 DNA is TGTGCCAGCAGTTTAACAGGACGATACGAGCAGTACGTC. Protein sequence: CASSLTGRYEQYV.

There are a few counts of this clonotype. The chain joins TRBV4-1 to TRBJ1-4; D possibly corresponds to TRBD1 (5 bases). Germline values: CDR1 MGHRA, CDR2 YSYEKL. Trimming took off 4 bases at V and 7 bases at J, with 10 bases between the two ends. The CDR3 covers 13 residues. The CDR3 sequence: CASSPPGAEKLFF. The CDR3 DNA follows: TGCGCCAGCAGCCCACCCGGGGCTGAAAAACTGTTTTTT.

On this clonotype: A read error may account for a junction end that differs from germline. The chain carries TRBV29-1 and TRBJ2-7; 9 bases agree with TRBD1. Per the germline V gene, CDR1 is SQVTM and CDR2 is ANQGSEA. The CDR3 length is 14 residues. The CDR3 here is CSVRGTGRTYEQYF. The CDR3 region has the DNA TGCAGCGTCCGTGGGACAGGGCGGACCTACGAGCAGTACTTT.

This clonotype was counted only a few times. The CDR3: CASSQDLGRAGQTQYF. CDR3 nucleotide sequence: TGCGCCAGCAGCCAAGATCTGGGCAGGGCCGGACAGACCCAGTACTTC. The J gene is TRBJ2-7, the V gene TRBV4-3; perhaps TRBD1 as D (5 bases). The assigned J gene may be wrong: the sequence end matches TRBJ2-5 better. CDR1 and CDR2 from the germline V gene are LGHNA and YSLEER. CDR3 length: 16 residues.

Ten or more counts support this clonotype. This chain connects TRBV7-2 to TRBJ2-5, with 11 bases matching TRBD2. V lost 6 bases and J lost 5; bases outside the gene matches: 8. The CDR3 is 15 amino acids. In germline, CDR1 is SGHTA, CDR2 FQGNSA. The CDR3 region has the DNA TGTGCCAGCAGTTTAACTAGCGGGGGAGGGGAGACCCAGTACTTC. Its protein is CASSLTSGGGETQYF.

The chain joins TRBV24-1 to TRBJ2-3; D is unresolved. The V end lost 0 bases, the J end lost 2 bases, and 8 bases lay between the germline ends. This CDR3 contains 15 residues. CDR1 and CDR2 (germline): KGHDR, SFDVKD. CDR3 nucleotides: TGTGCCACCAGTGATTTGGTGGCAGCCACAGATACGCAGTATTTT. It yields the protein CATSDLVAATDTQYF.

This clonotype has only a few counts. The chain recombines TRBV6-1 with TRBJ1-2; the D is unclear. This CDR3 is 13 amino acids long. Per germline, CDR1 MNHNS and CDR2 SASEGT. V lost 4 bases to trimming and J lost 8 bases, with 14 bases between them. CDR3 sequence (DNA): TGTGCCAGCAGTGCCCGGGAGACTCAGGGCTACACCTTC. Translated, it gives CASSARETQGYTF.

The chain links TRBV4-3 to TRBJ2-3, with TRBD2 matching over 7 bases. V gave up 0 bases and J gave up 1 base; unmatched junction bases: 7. CDR3 length: 17 amino acids. The V gene's germline CDR1 is LGHNA and CDR2 YSLEER. The CDR3 here is CASSQEEAGLGTDTQYF. The CDR3 nucleotides read TGCGCCAGCAGCCAAGAGGAAGCGGGGCTGGGCACAGATACGCAGTATTTT.

This chain uses TRBV6-1 with TRBJ2-1; 7 nucleotides agree with TRBD1. Trimming cost V 6 bases and J 9 bases; bases outside gene matches: 14. Germline V gives CDR1 MNHNS, CDR2 SASEGT. The CDR3 is 15 amino acids. The CDR3 region has the DNA TGTGCCAGCAGCCCGACAGGGTTAAGTAGTGGTGAGCAGTTCTTC. The encoded protein is CASSPTGLSSGEQFF.